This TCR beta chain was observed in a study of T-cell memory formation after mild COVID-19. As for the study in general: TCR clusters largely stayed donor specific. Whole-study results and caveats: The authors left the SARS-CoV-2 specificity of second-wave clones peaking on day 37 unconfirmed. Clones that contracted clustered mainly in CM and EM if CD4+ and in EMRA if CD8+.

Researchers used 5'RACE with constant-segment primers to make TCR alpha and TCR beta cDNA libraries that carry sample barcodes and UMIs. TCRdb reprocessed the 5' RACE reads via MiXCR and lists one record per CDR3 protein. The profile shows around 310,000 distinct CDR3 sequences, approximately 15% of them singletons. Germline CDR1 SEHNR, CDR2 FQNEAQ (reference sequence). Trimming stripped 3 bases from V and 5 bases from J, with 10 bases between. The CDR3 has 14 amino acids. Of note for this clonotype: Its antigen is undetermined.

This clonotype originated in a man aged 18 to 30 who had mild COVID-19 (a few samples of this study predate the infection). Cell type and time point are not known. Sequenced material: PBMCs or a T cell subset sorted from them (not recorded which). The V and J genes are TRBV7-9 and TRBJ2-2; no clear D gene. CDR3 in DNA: TGTGCCAGCAGCTTTGCCGGGTTGACCGGGGAGCTGTTTTTT. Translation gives CASSFAGLTGELFF.